The subject of this entry is one TCR beta chain. Its specificity is not known. Samples were taken several times over chemoradiotherapy. The source of the sample is a study of chemoradiotherapy in HPV16-positive cancers. General study points: Candidate HPV-specific clones and E7-related TCR motifs grew in tumor during treatment. HPV-specific T cells were functionally defined from only two HPV16-positive patients.

Deletions cut 3 bases from V and 3 bases from J, with 14 bases between. The CDR3 consists of 15 residues. Per the germline V gene, CDR1 is LNHDA and CDR2 is SQIVND (reference sequence). Here immunoSEQ multiplex PCR was the method, and the copy in TCRdb shows in-frame clones only, minus some. This sample has about 33,000 clones, with approximately 90% found just once. The input for sequencing was blood, taken from a patient who underwent chemoradiotherapy. The clonotype originates from a human donor with HPV-associated anogenital cancer. The chain combines TRBV19 with TRBJ1-2, with unresolved D. CDR3 loop: CASSIIVEAYYGYTF. DNA for the CDR3: TGTGCCAGTAGTATCATCGTAGAGGCATACTATGGCTACACCTTC.